The clone carrying this TCR beta chain was seen ten or more times. Its specificity is not known. The source of the sample is a study of T-cell reconstitution after alpha-beta-depleted transplantation in children. General study points: The origin of alpha-beta T cells about two months after transplant was reportedly several hundred expanded graft clones. After transplant, high TCRbeta diversity at day 60 in some patients arose from surviving recipient T cells and thymic progenitors.

Unique molecular identifiers were incorporated into the prepared TCRbeta library. TCRdb analysed the PCR reads with MiXCR anew, one entry per CDR3 protein. Of 97,000 or so distinct CDR3 sequences in the sample, 6% were seen once. This CDR3 has 16 amino acids. Germline V lookup: CDR1 SGHDN, CDR2 FVKESK. The V segment lost 4 bases and the J segment 8 bases; nucleotides outside the gene matches: 10. The rearrangement joins TRBV14 to TRBJ2-1, with 11 bases matching TRBD2. The sequenced sample was PBMCs, mostly from graft donor cells, obtained 60 days after TCRalphabeta/CD19-depleted stem cell transplant. The source of this sequence is a female patient aged 2-9 years who had a stem cell transplant for Fanconi anemia, so the T cells may come from the graft donor. CDR3 region: CASSRRPGLAVDEQFF. The CDR3 DNA reads TGTGCCAGCAGCCGTCGACCGGGACTAGCGGTGGATGAGCAGTTCTTC. Using reference TRBV14 and TRBJ2-1 for the parts outside the CDR3, the full variable domain is EAGVTQFPSHSVIEKGQTVTLRCDPISGHDNLYWYRRVMGKEIKFLLHFVKESKQDESGMPNNRFLAERTGGTYSTLKVQPAELEDSGVYFCASSRRPGLAVDEQFFGPGTRLTVL.